The 25 T cell receptor beta chains below come from one sample, sequenced in a study of T cells in Graves' hyperthyroidism and ophthalmopathy. The CDR3 regions of TCR beta were amplified from RNA transcripts. A first-round RT-PCR of the TCR CDR3 used the HTBI primer set. TCRdb recomputed calls from the multiplex PCR reads with MiXCR, one row per CDR3 protein. The sample contains under 300,000 distinct CDR3 sequences, about an eighth of which appear only once. Sequencing input: blood. These receptors were obtained from a woman aged 25 to 39 with Graves' hyperthyroidism that later progressed to Graves' ophthalmopathy.

Ten or more counts support this clonotype. The chain employs TRBV30 and TRBJ2-3, with D tentatively TRBD2 (6 bases). The CDR3 length is 15 residues. Germline loops: CDR1 GTSNPN, CDR2 SVGIG (reference sequence). Between the trimmed V and J ends, which lost 2 bases and 0 bases, there was a span of 12 bases. CDR3 region: CAWSKGGTSTDTQYF. The DNA for the CDR3 is TGTGCCTGGAGTAAGGGCGGGACTAGCACAGATACGCAGTATTTT.

The chain combines TRBV4-3 with TRBJ2-1, with D unresolved. The CDR3 length is 16 residues. Trimming removed 0 bases from V and 4 bases from J, with 13 bases in between. Germline CDR1 reads LGHNA; CDR2 reads YSLEER. The CDR3 DNA reads as TGCGCCAGCAGCCAAGATCGAGCTCCTCCGTACAATGAGCAGTTCTTC. Translated, it gives CASSQDRAPPYNEQFF.

The gene calls are TRBV5-6 and TRBJ2-5; TRBD1 is a possible D gene (5 bases). There are 14 residues in the CDR3. Germline values: CDR1 SGHDT, CDR2 YYEEEE. V lost 0 bases and J lost 7, with 13 bases in between. The chain's CDR3 is CASSLAGAAWTQYF. CDR3 nucleotide sequence: TGTGCCAGCAGCTTGGCTGGGGCCGCCTGGACCCAGTACTTC.

This clonotype has a count of ten or more. The chain couples TRBV12-3 or TRBV12-4 to TRBJ1-2; possibly TRBD1 for D (5 bases). CDR3 size: 15 residues. With 3 bases removed from V and 6 bases from J, the gap between germline ends came to 17 bases. The CDR3 reads CASSFSNLGRNGYTF. The CDR3 DNA sequence: TGTGCCAGCAGTTTTTCGAATCTGGGGCGAAATGGCTACACCTTC.

This clonotype has a handful of counts. V and J are TRBV6-1 and TRBJ2-1; the D gene could be TRBD1 or TRBD2 (5 bases each). This CDR3 region has 12 residues. Germline lookup yields CDR1 MNHNS and CDR2 SASEGT. The ends were cut back, 6 bases at V and 11 bases at J, with 14 bases in the middle. CDR3 nucleotides: TGTGCCAGCAGCCACGGGTCGGGACAGCAGTTCTTC. This translates into CASSHGSGQQFF.

This clonotype was recorded at least ten times. This chain uses TRBV12-3 or TRBV12-4 with TRBJ2-6; 7 positions agree with TRBD2. V shed 7 bases and J 1 base; nucleotides not matched to a gene: 10. The CDR3 sequence is 17 residues long. Here the CDR3 DNA reads TGTGCCAGCAATCAAGGGAGGGCCGGGTCTGGGGCCAACGTCCTGACTTTC. Amino acid sequence: CASNQGRAGSGANVLTF.

The sample holds many counts of this clonotype. The chain links TRBV4-3 to TRBJ2-7; TRBD2 aligns across 15 bases. J lost 9 bases, V lost 0 bases, and 6 bases had no gene match. The germline V gene encodes CDR1 LGHNA and CDR2 YSLEER. CDR3 length: 16 amino acids. As DNA, the CDR3 is TGCGCCAGCAGCCAAGAAAGGACTAGCGGGAGGGCCGTGCAGTACTTC. Its protein product is CASSQERTSGRAVQYF.

This clonotype has a count of ten or more. This sequence joins TRBV20-1 and TRBJ2-5, with 12 bases identical to TRBD2. CDR1 is DFQATT, CDR2 SNEGSKA, per germline (reference sequence). V dropped 5 bases and J dropped 4; count of bases not matched to a gene: 5. CDR3 length equals 14 residues. This chain's CDR3 is CSASGLAGTETQYF. The CDR3 bases are TGCAGTGCTTCAGGACTAGCGGGAACAGAGACCCAGTACTTC.

This clonotype turned up a few times. The germline gene is not matched at one end of the junction; a read error may be the cause. The rearrangement uses TRBV7-7 and TRBJ2-2; D gene ambiguous. In germline, CDR1 is SSHAT, CDR2 FNYEAQ (reference sequence). The CDR3 spans 13 residues. The CDR3 nucleotides read TGTGCTAGCAGCCCGCTCATAACCGGGGAGCTGTTTTTT. Encoded protein: CASSPLITGELFF.

This clonotype occurred many times. The J gene is TRBJ1-5, the V gene TRBV2; no clear D. Germline values: CDR1 SNHLY, CDR2 FYNNEI. This CDR3 has 15 amino acids. The V gene lost 10 bases and the J gene lost 0 bases, with 16 bases spanning the gap. CDR3 in amino acids: CATRRRSDSNQPQHF. CDR3 bases: TGTGCCACCCGAAGGAGATCGGATAGCAATCAGCCCCAGCATTTT.

This clonotype has at least ten counts. The V gene is TRBV27, the J gene TRBJ2-1; D is unresolved. CDR3 length: 13 residues. Trimming took off 5 bases at V and 5 bases at J, with 10 bases between the two ends. Looked up from germline, CDR1 is MNHEY and CDR2 is SMNVEV (reference sequence). This chain's CDR3 is CASSELSHNEQFF. In DNA, the CDR3 is TGTGCCAGCAGTGAACTATCCCACAATGAGCAGTTCTTC.

This clonotype has at least ten counts. V usage is TRBV7-9 and J usage is TRBJ1-1, with TRBD1 as a possible D gene (6 bases). CDR1 SEHNR and CDR2 FQNEAQ come from the germline V gene (reference sequence). Between the trimmed V and J ends, which lost 3 bases and 2 bases, there was a span of 13 bases. This CDR3 is 15 amino acids long. The chain's CDR3 is CASSLWKGTNTEAFF. The DNA for the CDR3 is TGTGCCAGCAGCTTGTGGAAGGGGACAAACACTGAAGCTTTCTTT.

This chain joins TRBV4-1 and TRBJ2-7; 7 bases agree with TRBD2. Germline loops: CDR1 MGHRA, CDR2 YSYEKL. The ends lost 4 bases at V and 4 bases at J; junction bases unmatched: 13. The CDR3 runs 16 residues. CDR3 protein: CASSRLPTSSRYEQYF. The CDR3 bases are TGCGCCAGCAGCCGCCTGCCGACTAGCAGCAGGTACGAGCAGTACTTC.

The chain combines TRBV11-2 with TRBJ1-1; D is undetermined. The CDR3 has 13 residues. CDR1 and CDR2 from the germline V gene are SGHAT and FQNNGV. Trimming pared 2 bases from V and 5 bases from J, leaving 9 bases between. In nucleotides, the CDR3 is TGTGCCAGCAGCTTATCCCCAGAGACTGAAGCTTTCTTT. Translated, it gives CASSLSPETEAFF. The full variable domain, completed using reference TRBV11-2 and TRBJ1-1, is EAGVAQSPRYKIIEKRQSVAFWCNPISGHATLYWYQQILGQGPKLLIQFQNNGVVDDSQLPKDRFSAERLKGVDSTLKIQPAKLEDSAVYLCASSLSPETEAFFGQGTRLTVV.

The chain uses TRBV27 and TRBJ2-7; D ambiguous. Germline V CDR1 and CDR2: MNHEY, SMNVEV (reference sequence). The CDR3 runs 14 residues. Trimming removed 1 base from V and 6 bases from J, with 13 bases in between. The CDR3 reads CASSLFPQDSEQYF. The CDR3 DNA sequence: TGTGCCAGCAGTTTATTCCCCCAGGATTCCGAGCAGTACTTC.

This clonotype was picked up many times. The chain is built from TRBV30 and TRBJ1-5; possibly TRBD1 for D (5 bases). Germline CDR1 and CDR2: GTSNPN and SVGIG (reference sequence). Trimming pared 1 base from V and 2 bases from J, leaving 9 bases between. The length of the CDR3 is 14 residues. In DNA, the CDR3 is TGTGCCTGGAGTGGGTGGGACGGCAATCAGCCCCAGCATTTT. Translation: CAWSGWDGNQPQHF.

This rearrangement joins TRBV10-3 to TRBJ1-6; tentatively, D is TRBD1 (5 bases). V lost 2 bases to trimming and J lost 11 bases, with 10 bases between them. The CDR3 extends over 13 amino acids. Per the germline V gene, CDR1 is ENHRY and CDR2 is SYGVKD. The CDR3 DNA reads TGTGCCATCAGTGAGATGGGGGGAACACCCCTCCACTTT. Its translation: CAISEMGGTPLHF.

This clonotype was recorded many times. The chain uses TRBV18 and TRBJ2-7, with D possibly being TRBD1 (5 bases). CDR1 and CDR2 (germline): KGHSH, LQKENI. Trimming cost V 8 bases and J 0 bases, with 11 bases left between them. CDR3 size: 13 residues. The CDR3, as DNA: TGTGCCAGCACACAGGACATCTCCTACGAGCAGTACTTC. It translates to CASTQDISYEQYF.

With regard to this clonotype: Being one base from a much bigger clone, this may be a read error. This chain connects TRBV7-6 to TRBJ1-5, with unresolved D. This CDR3 spans 12 amino acids. The V gene's germline CDR1 is SGHVS and CDR2 FNYEAQ. The CDR3 DNA is TGTGCCAACCGCAACAGCAGTCAGCCCCAGCATTTT. Its protein product is CANRNSSQPQHF. The whole variable domain, remainder taken from reference TRBV7-6 and TRBJ1-5, is GAGVSQSPRYKVTKRGQDVALRCDPISGHVSLYWYRQALGQGPEFLTYFNYEAQQDKSGLPNDRFSAERPEGSISTLTIQRTEQRDSAMYRCANRNSSQPQHFGDGTRLSIL.

The CDR3 here is CAWGTGGASKNIQYF. In nucleotides, the CDR3 is TGTGCCTGGGGGACAGGGGGCGCTTCCAAAAACATTCAGTACTTC. The genes are TRBV30 and TRBJ2-4; 12 bases are a match to TRBD1. Germline assignment: CDR1 GTSNPN and CDR2 SVGIG (reference sequence). The ends lost 5 bases at V and 2 bases at J; junction bases unmatched: 4. The CDR3 totals 15 residues.

This clonotype showed up many times. J is TRBJ1-1 and V is TRBV6-1; D unresolved. Germline V gene sequence: CDR1 MNHNS, CDR2 SASEGT. The CDR3 totals 14 residues. Trimming took off 5 bases at V and 0 bases at J, with 10 bases between the two ends. CDR3 coding DNA: TGTGCCAGCAGTTCCAGACCCATGAACACTGAAGCTTTCTTT. It is translated as CASSSRPMNTEAFF.

This clonotype was detected ten times or more. This sequence joins TRBV30 and TRBJ1-1; 11 bases are shared with TRBD1. CDR1 and CDR2 (germline): GTSNPN, SVGIG (reference sequence). CDR3 length: 14 amino acids. Written as DNA, the CDR3 is TGTGGGGGGGGCAAGGACAGGGGGCTGACTGAAGCTTTCTTT. It is translated as CGGGKDRGLTEAFF.

About this clonotype itself: This may be a read error, as it is one base from a much larger clone. The gene calls are TRBV24-1 and TRBJ1-1, with a possible D match to TRBD1 (6 bases). CDR1 and CDR2 from the germline V gene are KGHDR and SFDVKD. CDR3 length equals 11 residues. V lost 5 bases and J lost 10, with 10 bases in between. The CDR3 reads CATSGGAGAFF. The CDR3 nucleotides read TGTGCCACCAGTGGGGGGGCCGGAGCTTTCTTT.

This clonotype was seen many times. The chain joins TRBV28 to TRBJ2-1; D possibly matches TRBD1 or TRBD2 (5 bases each). The CDR3 has 16 amino acids. Trimming took off 10 bases at V and 2 bases at J, with 21 bases between the two ends. Germline V lookup: CDR1 MDHEN, CDR2 SYDVKM. CDR3 sequence reads: CATVPLPGRPYNEQFF. The CDR3 coding sequence is TGTGCCACCGTACCTCTTCCGGGGCGCCCCTACAATGAGCAGTTCTTC.

This clonotype was seen a single time. Given a much more abundant clone one base away, this may be a read error. This chain links TRBV7-9 with TRBJ2-3; D remains unclear. Germline-derived CDR1 and CDR2 are SEHNR and FQNEAQ (reference sequence). The CDR3 is 13 amino acids. Deletions cut 0 bases from V and 14 bases from J, with 15 bases between. The CDR3 DNA sequence: TGTGCCAGCAGCTTAGCATCCGGGTTTTCGAGGTATTTT. Amino acids: CASSLASGFSRYF.